The subject of this entry is one T cell receptor beta chain. The antigen is not known. The data were obtained in a study of cytomegalovirus exposure and HLA in healthy donors. Turning to the study itself: Some 200 million T cells yielded 120 million or so unique TCR beta sequences, as an earlier analysis found.

Findings of the study overall: Most CMV-associated TCR beta chains appeared HLA-restricted in a later analysis.

The ends were cut back, 6 bases at V and 4 bases at J, with 14 bases in the middle. Per germline, CDR1 MNHNS and CDR2 SASEGT. This CDR3 is 14 amino acids long. 60 Vbeta and 13 Jbeta primers were used in PCR. Study processing details: Later, some 79 million unique TCR beta chains were counted in an analysis, and 10 million to 12 million of them were shared. Data came from immunoSEQ multiplex PCR; TCRdb stores just in-frame clones and leaves some out. The V and J calls and clone size are taken from that table; D and trimming were inferred from the DNA. Counted here are fewer than 250,000 clones, approximately 80% occurring once; the ten biggest clones make up roughly 0.71%.

This chain joins TRBV6-1 and TRBJ2-3, with D possibly being TRBD2 (6 bases). The receptor was derived from a boy younger than 10 in good health and CMV-seronegative. What was sequenced was PBMCs. The CDR3 is CASSPGTRPDTQYF. The DNA for the CDR3 is TGTGCCAGCAGCCCCGGGACTCGTCCAGATACGCAGTATTTT.